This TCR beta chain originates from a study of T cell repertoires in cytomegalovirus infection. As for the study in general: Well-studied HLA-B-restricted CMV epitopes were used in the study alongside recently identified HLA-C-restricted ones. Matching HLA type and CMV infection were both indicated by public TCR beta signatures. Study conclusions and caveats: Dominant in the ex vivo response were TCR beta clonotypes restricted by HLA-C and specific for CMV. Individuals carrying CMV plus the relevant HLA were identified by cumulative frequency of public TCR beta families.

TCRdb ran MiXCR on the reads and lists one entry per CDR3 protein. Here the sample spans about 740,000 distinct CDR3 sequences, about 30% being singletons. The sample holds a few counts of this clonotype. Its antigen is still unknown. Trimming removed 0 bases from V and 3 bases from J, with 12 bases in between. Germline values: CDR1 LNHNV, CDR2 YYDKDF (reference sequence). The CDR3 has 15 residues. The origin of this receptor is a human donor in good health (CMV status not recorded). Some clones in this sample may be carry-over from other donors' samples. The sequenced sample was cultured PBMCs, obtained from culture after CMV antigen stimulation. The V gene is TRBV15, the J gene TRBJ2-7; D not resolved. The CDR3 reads CATSREGLGNYEQYF. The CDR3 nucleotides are TGTGCCACCAGCAGAGAAGGGTTGGGGAACTACGAGCAGTACTTC. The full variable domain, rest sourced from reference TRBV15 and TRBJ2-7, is DAMVIQNPRYQVTQFGKPVTLSCSQTLNHNVMYWYQQKSSQAPKLLFHYYDKDFNNEADTPDNFQSRRPNTSFCFLDIRSPGLGDTAMYLCATSREGLGNYEQYFGPGTRLTVT.